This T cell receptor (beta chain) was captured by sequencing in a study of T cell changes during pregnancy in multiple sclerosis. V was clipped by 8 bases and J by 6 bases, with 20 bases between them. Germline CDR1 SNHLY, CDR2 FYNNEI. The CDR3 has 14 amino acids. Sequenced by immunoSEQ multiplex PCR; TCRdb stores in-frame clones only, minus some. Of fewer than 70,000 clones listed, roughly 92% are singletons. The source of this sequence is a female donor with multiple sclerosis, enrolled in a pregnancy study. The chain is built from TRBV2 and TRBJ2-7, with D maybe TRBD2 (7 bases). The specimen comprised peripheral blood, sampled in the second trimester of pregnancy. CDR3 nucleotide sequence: TGTGCCAGCGATATCGGACTAGTAGGGGGCGAGCAGTACTTC. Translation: CASDIGLVGGEQYF.